This T cell receptor (beta chain) was recorded in a study of OX40 agonist ivuxolimab in advanced cancers. Study-level information: Participants averaged approximately 65 years of age (range roughly 20 to 90) and were under 90% male. Prior anti-PD-1, anti-PD-L1 or anti-CTLA-4 therapy was allowed; about 39% had some.

There are 12 residues in the CDR3. Trimming stripped 3 bases from V and 0 bases from J, with 2 bases between. The germline gives CDR1 MDHEN, CDR2 SYDVKM. Overall study results and limits: Normalized T-cell clonal expansion was also low in some nonresponders.

Here immunoSEQ multiplex PCR was the method, and the copy in TCRdb shows in-frame clones only, minus some. Among roughly 50,000 clones listed, roughly 88% were seen once. This clone was detected a few times. Its antigen remains unknown. Other nucleotide sequences from this sample produce the same CDR3. Sequenced here: CD4+ or CD8+ T cells sorted from blood, sampled in a trial of the OX40 agonist ivuxolimab. This sequence joins TRBV28 and TRBJ1-1; D call uncertain. This receptor was obtained from an adult with an advanced solid tumor such as melanoma, head and neck, liver or kidney cancer. As DNA, the CDR3 is TGTGCCAGCAGTTTTTTGAACACTGAAGCTTTCTTT. It codes for CASSFLNTEAFF.